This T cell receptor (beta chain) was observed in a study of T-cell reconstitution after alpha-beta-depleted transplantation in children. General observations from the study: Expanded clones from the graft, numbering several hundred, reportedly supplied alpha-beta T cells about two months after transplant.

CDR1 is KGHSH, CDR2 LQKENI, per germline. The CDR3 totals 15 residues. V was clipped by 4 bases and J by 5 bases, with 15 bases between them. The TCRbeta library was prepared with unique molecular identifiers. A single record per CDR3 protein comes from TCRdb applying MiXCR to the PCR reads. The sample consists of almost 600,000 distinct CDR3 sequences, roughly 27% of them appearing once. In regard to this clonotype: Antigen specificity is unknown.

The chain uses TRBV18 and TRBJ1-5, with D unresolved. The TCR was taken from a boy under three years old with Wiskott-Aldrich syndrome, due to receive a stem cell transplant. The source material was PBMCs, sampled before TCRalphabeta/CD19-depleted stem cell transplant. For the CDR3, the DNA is TGTGCCAGCTCACGGACCGGGTACGGGGATCAGCCCCAGCATTTT. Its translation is CASSRTGYGDQPQHF.